These 19 T cell receptor beta chains were sequenced from one sample in a study of low-dose radiotherapy and immunotherapy resistance in tumors. Gene-specific TRAV and TRBV primers were used for first-strand cDNA, covering alpha and beta chains. Amplification of TCRs used a constant-region primer and V-primer adapter for approximately 18 PCR cycles. One entry per CDR3 protein results from TCRdb running MiXCR on the reads. Among about 80,000 distinct CDR3 sequences listed, 15% to 20% were seen once. Time point: after trial treatment. This sample's treatment: LDRT plus nivolumab, ipilimumab, low-dose cyclophosphamide and aspirin (RACIN trial). Sequenced material: PBMCs, taken after low-dose radiotherapy plus immunotherapy. The receptors derive from a male donor with prostate cancer.

The chain couples TRBV7-8 to TRBJ2-3; D is ambiguous. The CDR3 covers 15 residues. The germline V gene encodes CDR1 SGHVS and CDR2 FQNEAQ. Trimming cost V 1 base and J 4 bases, with 12 bases left between them. The CDR3 reads CASSLGQVKADTQYF. CDR3 DNA: TGTGCCAGCAGCTTAGGGCAGGTCAAGGCAGATACGCAGTATTTT.

There are many counts of this clonotype. The chain employs TRBV6-2 or TRBV6-3 and TRBJ2-7; D is perhaps TRBD2 (6 bases). The germline V and J ends were trimmed by 5 bases and 6 bases, with 17 bases remaining between them. The CDR3 is 14 amino acids. Germline CDR1 is MNHEY and CDR2 is SVGEGT. The CDR3: CASSEEEGLGEQYF. The CDR3 DNA reads TGTGCCAGCAGTGAAGAGGAGGGACTTGGCGAGCAGTACTTC.

This clonotype was observed at least ten times. The chain is built from TRBV5-1 and TRBJ2-3; D is ambiguous. From germline, CDR1 is SGHRS and CDR2 YFSETQ. The CDR3 has 15 amino acids. V gave up 0 bases and J gave up 3 bases, with 11 bases separating them. This CDR3 reads CASSLEARKTDTQYF. The CDR3 DNA is TGCGCCAGCAGCTTGGAGGCTAGAAAAACAGATACGCAGTATTTT.

This clonotype was counted between two and nine times. The V gene is TRBV27, the J gene TRBJ2-7; D is unresolved. From germline, CDR1 is MNHEY and CDR2 SMNVEV (reference sequence). This CDR3 contains 12 residues. The V gene lost 4 bases and the J gene lost 4 bases, with 8 bases spanning the gap. The DNA for the CDR3 is TGTGCCAGCAGTTCGGGCGGATACGAGCAGTACTTC. It encodes CASSSGGYEQYF.

The chain carries TRBV5-1 and TRBJ2-3, with D tentatively TRBD1 or TRBD2 (5 bases each). The germline V gene has CDR1 SGHRS and CDR2 YFSETQ. The CDR3 runs 15 residues. The ends were cut back, 4 bases at V and 1 base at J, with 13 bases in the middle. The CDR3 is CASSLPGARTDTQYF. In nucleotides, the CDR3 is TGCGCCAGCAGCCTCCCCGGGGCCCGCACAGATACGCAGTATTTT.

This clonotype has a count of ten or more. J is TRBJ1-5 and V is TRBV20-1, with a possible D match to TRBD1 (6 bases). V was cut by 6 bases and J by 2 bases, with 11 bases left in between. This CDR3 is built from 13 residues. Germline values: CDR1 DFQATT, CDR2 SNEGSKA (reference sequence). The CDR3 DNA reads TGCAGTGCGAGACAGGAGGGCAATCAGCCCCAGCATTTT. Its protein product is CSARQEGNQPQHF.

This clonotype was counted many times. The genes are TRBV29-1 and TRBJ2-1; tentatively, D is TRBD2 (6 bases). This CDR3 has 12 residues. Deletions cut 6 bases from V and 9 bases from J, with 15 bases between. Looked up from germline, CDR1 is SQVTM and CDR2 is ANQGSEA. The CDR3: CSVGTGLGEQFF. CDR3 in DNA: TGCAGCGTCGGGACTGGCTTGGGTGAGCAGTTCTTC.

This clonotype was seen ten or more times. The J gene is TRBJ2-1, the V gene TRBV7-2; 8 bases agree with TRBD2. Trimming at V came to 1 base and at J to 5 bases, leaving 7 bases not matched to a gene. The CDR3 contains 16 residues. The germline V gene has CDR1 SGHTA and CDR2 FQGNSA. The CDR3 sequence is CASSLEGTRLNNEQFF. The CDR3 region has the DNA TGTGCCAGCAGCTTAGAAGGGACTAGGCTTAACAATGAGCAGTTCTTC.

This clonotype has only one observation. This may arise from a read error, as a much more abundant clone is one base away. The V call is TRBV4-1, the J call TRBJ1-6, with D unresolved. V shed 0 bases and J shed 10 bases, with 22 bases lying between them. This CDR3 spans 18 amino acids. Germline lookup yields CDR1 MGHRA and CDR2 YSYEKL. The CDR3 sequence is CASSQDSKGRRVSSPLHF. Here the CDR3 DNA reads TGCGCCAGCAGCCAAGATTCGAAAGGGCGTAGGGTTAGCTCACCCCTCCACTTT.

The chain uses TRBV28 and TRBJ2-4; D uncertain. Germline loops: CDR1 MDHEN, CDR2 SYDVKM. V lost 5 bases and J lost 0, with 14 bases in between. This CDR3 has 16 residues. Here the CDR3 DNA reads TGTGCCAGCAGTCAGCACGGGTCGGTAGCCAAAAACATTCAGTACTTC. This encodes CASSQHGSVAKNIQYF.

This clonotype was seen repeatedly, ten times or more. This chain connects TRBV6-2 or TRBV6-3 to TRBJ2-7, with D perhaps TRBD2 (6 bases). The CDR3 extends over 16 amino acids. Germline V CDR1 and CDR2: MNHEY, SVGEGT. Trimming left V 7 bases short and J 0 bases short, with 19 bases between. CDR3 protein: CASIDRAGWSSYEQYF. The DNA for the CDR3 is TGTGCCAGCATCGATAGAGCGGGCTGGAGCTCCTACGAGCAGTACTTC.

There are many counts of this clonotype. The DNA for the CDR3 is TGTGCCAGCAGGCCTCTATCAAACCTCAATGAGCAGTACTTC. This encodes CASRPLSNLNEQYF. The V gene is TRBV2, the J gene TRBJ2-7; D is unclear. The V gene's germline CDR1 is SNHLY and CDR2 FYNNEI. The germline V and J ends were trimmed by 6 bases and 7 bases, with 19 bases remaining between them. CDR3 size: 14 residues.

This clonotype showed up many times. The V gene is TRBV15, the J gene TRBJ2-3, with D tentatively TRBD2 (6 bases). The CDR3 has 16 residues. Germline CDR1 and CDR2: LNHNV and YYDKDF (reference sequence). Trimming pared 5 bases from V and 1 base from J, leaving 16 bases between. The CDR3: CATSGDGGGGTDTQYF. The CDR3 DNA sequence: TGTGCCACCAGCGGGGACGGCGGCGGGGGCACAGATACGCAGTATTTT.

V and J are TRBV4-3 and TRBJ2-5; no clear D gene. The length of the CDR3 is 14 residues. With 0 bases removed from V and 5 bases from J, the gap between germline ends came to 10 bases. Germline V lookup: CDR1 LGHNA, CDR2 YSLEER. The CDR3 sequence is CASSQDSSSETQYF. The CDR3 DNA follows: TGCGCCAGCAGCCAAGATAGTAGCTCCGAGACCCAGTACTTC.

This clonotype appeared many times. The chain carries TRBV27 and TRBJ1-6, with a tentative D call TRBD1 (6 bases). With 6 bases removed from V and 7 bases from J, the gap between germline ends came to 10 bases. This CDR3 contains 13 residues. Germline V gene sequence: CDR1 MNHEY, CDR2 SMNVEV (reference sequence). This CDR3 is CASSPRGNSPLHF. The CDR3 region has the DNA TGTGCCAGCAGCCCGAGGGGGAATTCACCCCTCCACTTT.

This clonotype came up many times. V is TRBV30 and J is TRBJ2-3; D assignment may be TRBD1 or TRBD2 (5 bases each). From germline, CDR1 is GTSNPN and CDR2 SVGIG (reference sequence). The V end was cut by 3 bases, the J end by 2 bases, with 15 bases between. CDR3 length: 15 amino acids. The CDR3 coding sequence is TGTGCCTGGAGCCGGGACCTACAAACCACAGATACGCAGTATTTT. Protein product: CAWSRDLQTTDTQYF.

This clonotype was found many times. The chain couples TRBV24-1 to TRBJ2-1, with 8 bases that match TRBD2. Germline V gene lookup returns CDR1 KGHDR and CDR2 SFDVKD. The CDR3 length is 16 residues. Trimming removed 4 bases from V and 4 bases from J; junction bases left unmatched: 8. CDR3 in amino acids: CATSDAGASGYNEQFF. The CDR3, as DNA: TGTGCCACCAGTGACGCAGGGGCTAGCGGGTACAATGAGCAGTTCTTC.

At least ten counts were recorded for this clonotype. CDR3 sequence reads: CASSVASGTSGNTIYF. The CDR3 bases are TGTGCCAGCAGCGTAGCCTCCGGGACCTCTGGAAACACCATATATTTT. This chain uses TRBV9 with TRBJ1-3; tentatively, D is TRBD1 (5 bases). Per the germline V gene, CDR1 is SGDLS and CDR2 is YYNGEE. Between the trimmed V and J ends, which lost 0 bases and 0 bases, there was a span of 10 bases. The CDR3 is 16 residues long.

As concerns this clonotype: A far larger clone is one base from this, pointing to a likely read error. The chain employs TRBV28 and TRBJ2-1, with D possibly being TRBD2 (6 bases). Trimming shortened V by 8 bases and J by 10 bases, and 18 bases separated the two germline ends. This CDR3 has 13 residues. CDR1 and CDR2 (germline): MDHEN, SYDVKM. The CDR3 reads CASLGSAGGEQFF. The CDR3 DNA reads as TGTGCCAGCCTCGGGTCGGCCGGGGGAGAGCAGTTCTTC.